The subject of this entry is one T cell receptor beta chain. Its antigen is not identified. This record belongs to a study of T cell responses to AZD1222 COVID-19 vaccine. Produced via immunoSEQ multiplex PCR; TCRdb's table is partial and in-frame only. The top ten clones hold around 1% of a sample with about 200,000 clones, 93% of them seen once. Deletions cut 4 bases from V and 2 bases from J, with 10 bases between. The CDR3 runs to 14 residues. CDR1 LGHNA and CDR2 YNFKEQ come from the germline V gene. Study-wide results and limits: In a largely white British group with more females than males, clonal diversity was possibly underestimated. Close to half of all spike-specific TCRs reportedly target regions of the variants that are unmutated. Seropositive status at baseline applied to only a handful of AZD1222 recipients.

The starting material was peripheral blood, obtained on day 0 of MenACWY control vaccination. The receptor was isolated from an adult in good health. The chain joins TRBV4-2 to TRBJ2-3; no reliable D call. The CDR3 coding sequence is TGTGCCAGCAGCCGTAACTGGATCACAGATACGCAGTATTTT. Residues: CASSRNWITDTQYF.